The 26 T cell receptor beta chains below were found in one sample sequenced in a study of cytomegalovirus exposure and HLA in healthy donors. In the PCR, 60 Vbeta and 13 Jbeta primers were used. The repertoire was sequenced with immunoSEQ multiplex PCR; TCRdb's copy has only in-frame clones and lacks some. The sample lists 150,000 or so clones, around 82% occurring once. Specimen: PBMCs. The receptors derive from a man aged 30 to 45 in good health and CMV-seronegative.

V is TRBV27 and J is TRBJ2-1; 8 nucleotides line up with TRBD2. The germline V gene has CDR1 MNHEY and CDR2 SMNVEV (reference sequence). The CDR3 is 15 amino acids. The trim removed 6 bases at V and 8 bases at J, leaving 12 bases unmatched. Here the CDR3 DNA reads TGTGCCAGCAGCCGCACTAGCGGAAGCGGCGATGAGCAGTTCTTC. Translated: CASSRTSGSGDEQFF.

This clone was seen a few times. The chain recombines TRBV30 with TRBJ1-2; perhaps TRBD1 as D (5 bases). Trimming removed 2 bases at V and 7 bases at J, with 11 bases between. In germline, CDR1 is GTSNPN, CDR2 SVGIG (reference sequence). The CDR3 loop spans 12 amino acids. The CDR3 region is CAWSTGNVGYTF. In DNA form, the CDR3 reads TGTGCCTGGAGTACAGGAAACGTTGGCTACACCTTC.

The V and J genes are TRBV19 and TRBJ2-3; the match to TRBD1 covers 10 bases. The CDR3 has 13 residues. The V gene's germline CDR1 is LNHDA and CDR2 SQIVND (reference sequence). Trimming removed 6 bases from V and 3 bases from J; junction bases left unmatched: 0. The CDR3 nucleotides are TGTGCCAGTAGGGACAGGGGGACAGATACGCAGTATTTT. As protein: CASRDRGTDTQYF.

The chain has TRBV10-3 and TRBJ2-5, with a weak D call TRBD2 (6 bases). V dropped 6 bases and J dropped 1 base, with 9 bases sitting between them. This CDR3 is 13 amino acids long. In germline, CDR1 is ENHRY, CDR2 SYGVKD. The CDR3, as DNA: TGTGCCATCAGCCGACTAGTCCAAGAGACCCAGTACTTC. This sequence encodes CAISRLVQETQYF.

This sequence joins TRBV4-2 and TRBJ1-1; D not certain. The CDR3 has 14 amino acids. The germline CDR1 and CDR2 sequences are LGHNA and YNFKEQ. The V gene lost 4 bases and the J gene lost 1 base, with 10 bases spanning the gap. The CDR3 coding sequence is TGTGCCAGCAGCCCACTAGACAAGAACACTGAAGCTTTCTTT. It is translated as CASSPLDKNTEAFF.

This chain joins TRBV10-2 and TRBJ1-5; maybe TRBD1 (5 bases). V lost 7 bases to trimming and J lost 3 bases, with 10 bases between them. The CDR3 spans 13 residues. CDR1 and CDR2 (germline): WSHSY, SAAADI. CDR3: CASTDRFNQPQHF. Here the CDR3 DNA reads TGCGCCAGCACAGACAGATTCAATCAGCCCCAGCATTTT.

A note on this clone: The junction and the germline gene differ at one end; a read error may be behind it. The CDR3 protein is CSSSSSMGARGANVLTF. The CDR3 bases are TGTTCCAGCAGCTCTAGTATGGGGGCGAGGGGGGCCAACGTCCTGACTTTC. The rearrangement uses TRBV7-9 and TRBJ2-6; the D gene is possibly TRBD1 (6 bases). Germline V lookup: CDR1 SEHNR, CDR2 FQNEAQ (reference sequence). The CDR3 consists of 17 residues. The full variable domain, rest sourced from reference TRBV7-9 and TRBJ2-6, is DTGVSQNPRHKITKRGQNVTFRCDPISEHNRLYWYRQTLGQGPEFLTYFQNEAQLEKSRLLSDRFSAERPKGSFSTLEIQRTEQGDSAMYLCSSSSSMGARGANVLTFGAGSRLTVL.

The CDR3 sequence is CASAYGGGTEAFF. The DNA for the CDR3 is TGTGCCAGCGCCTACGGGGGAGGCACTGAAGCTTTCTTT. J is TRBJ1-1 and V is TRBV6-5, with TRBD1 as a possible D gene (5 bases). Trimming removed 8 bases from V and 4 bases from J, with 14 bases in between. Germline assignment: CDR1 MNHEY and CDR2 SVGAGI. This CDR3 spans 13 amino acids.

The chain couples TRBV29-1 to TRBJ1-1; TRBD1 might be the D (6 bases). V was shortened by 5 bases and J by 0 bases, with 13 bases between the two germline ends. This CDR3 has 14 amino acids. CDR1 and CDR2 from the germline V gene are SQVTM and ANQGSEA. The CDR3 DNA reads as TGCAGCGTTTTAGGGGGGGTTGTGAACACTGAAGCTTTCTTT. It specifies CSVLGGVVNTEAFF.

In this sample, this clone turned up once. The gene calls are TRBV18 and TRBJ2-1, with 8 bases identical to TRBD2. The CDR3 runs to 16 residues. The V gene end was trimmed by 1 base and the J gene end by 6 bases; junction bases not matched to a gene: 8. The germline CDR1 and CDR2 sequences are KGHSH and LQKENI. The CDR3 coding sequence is TGTGCCAGCTCACCACGGAACCTAGCGGGCTCCAATGAGCAGTTCTTC. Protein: CASSPRNLAGSNEQFF.

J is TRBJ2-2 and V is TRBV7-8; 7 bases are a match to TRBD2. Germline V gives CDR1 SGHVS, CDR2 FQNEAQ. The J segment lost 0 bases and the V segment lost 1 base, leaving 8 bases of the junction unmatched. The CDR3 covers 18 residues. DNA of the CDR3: TGTGCCAGCAGCTTAGGTATAGCGGGCACCGCGAACACCGGGGAGCTGTTTTTT. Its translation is CASSLGIAGTANTGELFF. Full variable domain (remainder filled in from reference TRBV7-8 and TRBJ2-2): GAGVSQSPRYKVAKRGQDVALRCDPISGHVSLFWYQQALGQGPEFLTYFQNEAQLDKSGLPSDRFFAERPEGSVSTLKIQRTQQEDSAVYLCASSLGIAGTANTGELFFGEGSRLTVL.

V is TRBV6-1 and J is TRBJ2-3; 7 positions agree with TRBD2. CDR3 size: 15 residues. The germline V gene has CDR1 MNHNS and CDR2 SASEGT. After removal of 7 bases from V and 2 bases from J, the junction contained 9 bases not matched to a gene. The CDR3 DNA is TGTGCCAGCATGGATGGGGGAGGGTCCACAGATACGCAGTATTTT. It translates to CASMDGGGSTDTQYF.

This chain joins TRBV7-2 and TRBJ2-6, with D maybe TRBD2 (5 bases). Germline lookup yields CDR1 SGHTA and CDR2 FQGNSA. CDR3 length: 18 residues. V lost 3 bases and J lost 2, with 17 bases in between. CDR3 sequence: CASSFVPPGNTGANVLTF. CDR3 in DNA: TGTGCCAGCAGCTTTGTCCCCCCGGGGAATACTGGGGCCAACGTCCTGACTTTC.

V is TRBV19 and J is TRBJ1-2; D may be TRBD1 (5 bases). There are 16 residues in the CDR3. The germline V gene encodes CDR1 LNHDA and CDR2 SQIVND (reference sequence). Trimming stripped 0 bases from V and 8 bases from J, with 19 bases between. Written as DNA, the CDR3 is TGTGCCAGTAGTATAGATACCACAGGTGGTGGTTGGGGCTACACCTTC. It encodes CASSIDTTGGGWGYTF.

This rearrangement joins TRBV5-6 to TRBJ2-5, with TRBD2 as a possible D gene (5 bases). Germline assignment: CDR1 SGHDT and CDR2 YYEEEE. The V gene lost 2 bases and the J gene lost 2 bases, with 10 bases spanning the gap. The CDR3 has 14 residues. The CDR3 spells CASSFGESQETQYF. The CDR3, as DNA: TGTGCCAGCAGCTTCGGGGAATCTCAAGAGACCCAGTACTTC.

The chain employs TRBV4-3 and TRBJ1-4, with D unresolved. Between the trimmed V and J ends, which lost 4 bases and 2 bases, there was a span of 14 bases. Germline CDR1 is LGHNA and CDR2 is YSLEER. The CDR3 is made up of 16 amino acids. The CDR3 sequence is CASSRLRVQTNEKLFF. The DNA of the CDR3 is TGCGCCAGCAGCCGGCTGAGGGTTCAGACTAATGAAAAACTGTTTTTT.

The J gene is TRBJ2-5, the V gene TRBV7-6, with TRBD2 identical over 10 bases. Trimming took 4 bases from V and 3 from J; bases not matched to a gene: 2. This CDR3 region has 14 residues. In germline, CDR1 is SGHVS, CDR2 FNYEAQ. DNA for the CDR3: TGTGCCAGCAGCTCTGGACTAGCGGAAGAGACCCAGTACTTC. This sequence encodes CASSSGLAEETQYF. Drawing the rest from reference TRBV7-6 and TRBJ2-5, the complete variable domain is GAGVSQSPRYKVTKRGQDVALRCDPISGHVSLYWYRQALGQGPEFLTYFNYEAQQDKSGLPNDRFSAERPEGSISTLTIQRTEQRDSAMYRCASSSGLAEETQYFGPGTRLLVL.

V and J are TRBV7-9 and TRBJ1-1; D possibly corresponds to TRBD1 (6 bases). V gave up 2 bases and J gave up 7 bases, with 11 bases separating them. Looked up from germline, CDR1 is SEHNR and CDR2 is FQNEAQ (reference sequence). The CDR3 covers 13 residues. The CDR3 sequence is CASSLTDRVEAFF. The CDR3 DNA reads TGTGCCAGCAGCTTAACGGACAGAGTTGAAGCTTTCTTT.

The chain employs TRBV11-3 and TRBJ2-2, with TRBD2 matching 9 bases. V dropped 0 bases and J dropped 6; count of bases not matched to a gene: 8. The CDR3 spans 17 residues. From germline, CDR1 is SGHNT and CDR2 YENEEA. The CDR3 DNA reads TGTGCCAGCAGCTTAGAATCTGGCGGGAGGGCCGCCGGGGAGCTGTTTTTT. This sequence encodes CASSLESGGRAAGELFF. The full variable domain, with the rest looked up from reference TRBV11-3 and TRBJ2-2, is EAGVVQSPRYKIIEKKQPVAFWCNPISGHNTLYWYLQNLGQGPELLIRYENEEAVDDSQLPKDRFSAERLKGVDSTLKIQPAELGDSAVYLCASSLESGGRAAGELFFGEGSRLTVL.

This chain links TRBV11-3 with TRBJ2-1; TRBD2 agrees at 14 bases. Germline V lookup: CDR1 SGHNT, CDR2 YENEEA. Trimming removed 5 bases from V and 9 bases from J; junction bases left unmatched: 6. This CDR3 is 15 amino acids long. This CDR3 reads CASSPGTSGSTEQFF. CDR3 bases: TGTGCCAGCAGCCCCGGGACTAGCGGGAGCACTGAGCAGTTCTTC.

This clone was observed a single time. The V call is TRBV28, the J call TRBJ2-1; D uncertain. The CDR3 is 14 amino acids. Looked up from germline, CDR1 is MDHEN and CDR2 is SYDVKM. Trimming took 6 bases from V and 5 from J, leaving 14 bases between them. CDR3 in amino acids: CASSQPVGHNEQFF. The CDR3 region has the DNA TGTGCCAGCAGCCAGCCGGTGGGCCACAATGAGCAGTTCTTC.

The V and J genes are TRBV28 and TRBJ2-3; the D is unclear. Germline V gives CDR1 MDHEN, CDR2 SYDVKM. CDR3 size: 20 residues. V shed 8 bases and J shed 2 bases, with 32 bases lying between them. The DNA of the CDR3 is TGTGCCAGCTACCCTGGCGTGGTCGAGACCACCCTTTACTACACAGATACGCAGTATTTT. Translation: CASYPGVVETTLYYTDTQYF. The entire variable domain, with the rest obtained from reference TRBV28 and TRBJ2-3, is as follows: DVKVTQSSRYLVKRTGEKVFLECVQDMDHENMFWYRQDPGLGLRLIYFSYDVKMKEKGDIPEGYSVSREKKERFSLILESASTNQTSMYLCASYPGVVETTLYYTDTQYFGPGTRLTVL.

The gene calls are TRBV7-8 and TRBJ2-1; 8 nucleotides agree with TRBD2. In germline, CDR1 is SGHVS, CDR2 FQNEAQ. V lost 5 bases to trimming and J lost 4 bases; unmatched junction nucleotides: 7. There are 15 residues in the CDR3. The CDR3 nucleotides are TGTGCCAGCAGCCCGCAGCGGGAGAGGTACAATGAGCAGTTCTTC. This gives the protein CASSPQRERYNEQFF.

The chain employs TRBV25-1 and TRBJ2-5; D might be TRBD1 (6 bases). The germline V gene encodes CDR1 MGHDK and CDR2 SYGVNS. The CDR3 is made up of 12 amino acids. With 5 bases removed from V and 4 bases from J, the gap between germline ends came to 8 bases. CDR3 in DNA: TGTGCCAGCAGTTACAGGGTAGAGACCCAGTACTTC. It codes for CASSYRVETQYF.

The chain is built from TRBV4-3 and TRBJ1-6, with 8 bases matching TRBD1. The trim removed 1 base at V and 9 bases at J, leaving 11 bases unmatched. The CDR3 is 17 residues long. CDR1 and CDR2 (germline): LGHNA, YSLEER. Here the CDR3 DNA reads TGCGCCAGCAGCCAAGTACAAGGACAGGGAGGAAGTTCACCCCTCCACTTT. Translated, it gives CASSQVQGQGGSSPLHF.

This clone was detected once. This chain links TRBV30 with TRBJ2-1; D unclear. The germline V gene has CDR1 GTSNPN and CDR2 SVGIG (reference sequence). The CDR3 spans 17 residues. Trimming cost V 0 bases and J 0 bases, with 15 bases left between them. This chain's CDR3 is CAWSVPVGASSYNEQFF. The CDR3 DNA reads TGTGCCTGGAGTGTTCCGGTGGGCGCCAGCTCCTACAATGAGCAGTTCTTC.